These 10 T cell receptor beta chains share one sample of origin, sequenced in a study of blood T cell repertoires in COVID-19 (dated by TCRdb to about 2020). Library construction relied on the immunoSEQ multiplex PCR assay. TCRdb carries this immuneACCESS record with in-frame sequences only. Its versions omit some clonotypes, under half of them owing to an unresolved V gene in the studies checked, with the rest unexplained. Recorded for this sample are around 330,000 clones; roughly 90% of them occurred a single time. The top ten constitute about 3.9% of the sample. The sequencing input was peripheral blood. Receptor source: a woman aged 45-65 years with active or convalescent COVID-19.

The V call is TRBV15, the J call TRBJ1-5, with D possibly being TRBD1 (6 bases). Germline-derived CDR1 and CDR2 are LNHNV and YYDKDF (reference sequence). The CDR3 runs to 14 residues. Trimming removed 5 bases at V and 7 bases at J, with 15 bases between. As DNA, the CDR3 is TGTGCCACCAGCGCATACAGGGAGTTACAGCCCCAGCATTTT. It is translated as CATSAYRELQPQHF.

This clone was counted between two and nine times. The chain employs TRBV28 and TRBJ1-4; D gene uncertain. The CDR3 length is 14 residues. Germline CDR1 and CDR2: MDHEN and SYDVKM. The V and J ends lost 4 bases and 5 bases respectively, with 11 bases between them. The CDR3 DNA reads TGTGCCAGCAGTTCCCGACTCATAAATGAAAAACTGTTTTTT. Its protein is CASSSRLINEKLFF.

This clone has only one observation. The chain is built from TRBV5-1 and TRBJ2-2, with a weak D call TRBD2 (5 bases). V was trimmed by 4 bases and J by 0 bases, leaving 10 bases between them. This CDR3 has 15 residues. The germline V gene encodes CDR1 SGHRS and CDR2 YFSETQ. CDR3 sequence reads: CASSPGIPNTGELFF. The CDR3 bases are TGCGCCAGCAGCCCCGGGATTCCGAACACCGGGGAGCTGTTTTTT.

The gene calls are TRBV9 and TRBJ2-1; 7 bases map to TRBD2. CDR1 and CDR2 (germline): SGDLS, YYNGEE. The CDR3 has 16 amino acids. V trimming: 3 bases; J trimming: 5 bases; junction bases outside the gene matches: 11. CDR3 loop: CASSGSGGSWNNEQFF. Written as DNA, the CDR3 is TGTGCCAGCAGCGGCTCGGGAGGTAGCTGGAACAATGAGCAGTTCTTC. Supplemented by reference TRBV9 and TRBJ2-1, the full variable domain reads DSGVTQTPKHLITATGQRVTLRCSPRSGDLSVYWYQQSLDQGLQFLIQYYNGEERAKGNILERFSAQQFPDLHSELNLSSLELGDSALYFCASSGSGGSWNNEQFFGPGTRLTVL.

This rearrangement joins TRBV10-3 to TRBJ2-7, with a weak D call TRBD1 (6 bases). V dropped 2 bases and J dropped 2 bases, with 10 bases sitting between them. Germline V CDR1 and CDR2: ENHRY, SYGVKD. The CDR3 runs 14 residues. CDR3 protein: CAISETTGPYEQYF. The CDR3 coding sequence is TGTGCCATCAGTGAGACGACAGGACCCTACGAGCAGTACTTC.

The CDR3: CASTRDRAEAGELFF. DNA of the CDR3: TGTGCCAGTACCCGGGACAGGGCGGAGGCCGGGGAGCTGTTTTTT. The chain recombines TRBV19 with TRBJ2-2, with TRBD1 matching 9 bases. Germline assignment: CDR1 LNHDA and CDR2 SQIVND (reference sequence). The V segment lost 7 bases and the J segment 6 bases; nucleotides outside the gene matches: 9. This CDR3 spans 15 amino acids.

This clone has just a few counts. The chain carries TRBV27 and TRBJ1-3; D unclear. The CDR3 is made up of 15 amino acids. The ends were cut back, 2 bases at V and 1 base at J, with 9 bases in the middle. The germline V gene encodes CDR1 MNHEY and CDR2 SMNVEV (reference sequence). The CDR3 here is CASSLGAGSGNTIYF. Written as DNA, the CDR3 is TGTGCCAGCAGTTTAGGCGCGGGGTCTGGAAACACCATATATTTT.

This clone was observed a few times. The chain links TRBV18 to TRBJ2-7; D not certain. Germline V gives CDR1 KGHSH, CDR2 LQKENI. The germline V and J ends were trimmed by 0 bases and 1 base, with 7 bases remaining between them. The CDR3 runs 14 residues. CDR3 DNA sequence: TGTGCCAGCTCACCACCGCCCAGATCCTACGAGCAGTACTTC. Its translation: CASSPPPRSYEQYF.

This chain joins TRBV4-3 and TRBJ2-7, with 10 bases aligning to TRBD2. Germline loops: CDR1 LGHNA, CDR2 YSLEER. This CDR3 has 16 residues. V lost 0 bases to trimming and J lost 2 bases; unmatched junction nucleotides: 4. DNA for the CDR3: TGCGCCAGCAGCCAAGAGGCTAGCGGGAGACCCTACGAGCAGTACTTC. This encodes CASSQEASGRPYEQYF.

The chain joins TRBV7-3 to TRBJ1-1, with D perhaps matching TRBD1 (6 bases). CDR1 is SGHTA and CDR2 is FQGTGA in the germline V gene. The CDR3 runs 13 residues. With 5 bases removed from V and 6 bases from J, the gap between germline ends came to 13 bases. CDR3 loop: CASSPRGRAEAFF. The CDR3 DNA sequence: TGTGCCAGCAGCCCGCGGGGGCGCGCTGAAGCTTTCTTT.